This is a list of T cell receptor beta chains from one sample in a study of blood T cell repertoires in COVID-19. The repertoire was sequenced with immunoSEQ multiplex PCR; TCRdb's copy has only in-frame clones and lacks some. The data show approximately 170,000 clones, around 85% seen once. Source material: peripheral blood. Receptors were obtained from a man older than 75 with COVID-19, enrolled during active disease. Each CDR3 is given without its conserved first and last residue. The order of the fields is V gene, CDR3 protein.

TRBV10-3 AISGDGLAGGTDTQY
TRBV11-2 ASSFDRGRGYT
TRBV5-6 ASSLIGQAETQY
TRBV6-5 ASSRGQGATDTQY
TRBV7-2 ASSLAQTYEQY
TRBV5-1 ASSLSLAEETQY
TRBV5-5 ASITGTGLNTEAF
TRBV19 ASSTGSGYGYT
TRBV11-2 ASSPGVAGETQY
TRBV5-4 ASSTDRGGDYGYT
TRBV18 ASSPTSNDEQF
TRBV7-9 ASSLLGGAGEKLF
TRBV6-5 ASSIDRGATEAF
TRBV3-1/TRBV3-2 ASSQSKQGGTEAF
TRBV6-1 ASSEVTSNEKLF
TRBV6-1 ASSDDSSSYNSPLH
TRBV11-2 ASSLARDSRRSTDTQY
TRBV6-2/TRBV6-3 ASSYSTGDVHNYGYT
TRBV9 ASSLLTGETQY
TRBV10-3 AISEPDYRYEQY
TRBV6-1 ASSDFGFGEKLF
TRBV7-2 ASSLARSGEKLF
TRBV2 ASSEARQAVGAF
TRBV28 ATRQGYDTQY
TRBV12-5 ASGSSGGQPQH
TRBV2 ASSRLGQGRTEAF
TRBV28 ASSSPTGRTGELF
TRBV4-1 ASSPPPGTGGAYEQY
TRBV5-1 ASSWTSGGYEQY
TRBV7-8 ASSPSPQVSGNTIY
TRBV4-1 ASSQERRGDLAQH
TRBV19 ASSSGPRQPQH
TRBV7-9 ASSLKGGDNEQF
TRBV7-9 ASSSPDRRTGELF
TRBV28 ASRTGYTEAF
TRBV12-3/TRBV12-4 ASSLDRFYGYT
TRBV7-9 ASSLRDKLYTEAF
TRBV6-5 ASSYGTRPLH
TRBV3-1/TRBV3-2 ASSGSLGQIVEAF
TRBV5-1 ASSDTGGASEAF
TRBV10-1 ASRGAGGTNNEQF
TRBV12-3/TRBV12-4 ASSPVNTEAF
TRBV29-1 SARTPVDEKLF
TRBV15 ATSRDYPSRGQGEETQY
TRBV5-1 ASSSGTTGGSPLH
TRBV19 ASSILQGAYGYT
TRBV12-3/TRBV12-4 ASSRALETQY
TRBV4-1 ASSQDRLAGGDTQY
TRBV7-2 ASSLAWATEAF
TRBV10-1 ASSVSGVGGSYRDTQY